The next 27 T cell receptor beta chains were all read from a single sample in a study of blood T cell repertoires in COVID-19. Repertoires were generated with immunoSEQ multiplex PCR, while TCRdb's copy carries only in-frame clones and drops some. This sample carries 200,000 to 250,000 clones, around 91% of them seen once, and the ten largest clones take 3% to 4%. Material for sequencing was PBMCs or T cells enriched from blood (not recorded which). All receptors come from a woman under 30 in a cohort exposed to, infected with or recovered from COVID-19 (not recorded which).

V gene TRBV3-1 (or the pseudogene TRBV3-2) combines with J gene TRBJ2-1, with D tentatively TRBD2 (6 bases). The CDR3 has 15 residues. The germline V gene encodes CDR1 LGHDT and CDR2 YNNKEL (reference sequence). The V gene lost 4 bases and the J gene lost 4 bases, with 14 bases spanning the gap. CDR3 sequence reads: CASSRGERVYNEQFF. DNA for the CDR3: TGTGCCAGCAGCCGGGGGGAGCGGGTTTACAATGAGCAGTTCTTC.

The V call is TRBV29-1, the J call TRBJ1-2, with 9 nucleotides matching TRBD1. Germline trimming cut 7 bases from V and 5 bases from J; bases unmatched to any gene: 17. The germline V gene has CDR1 SQVTM and CDR2 ANQGSEA. The CDR3 spans 16 residues. The CDR3 is CSADVPGQGLGYGYTF. The CDR3 DNA follows: TGCAGCGCCGATGTCCCGGGACAGGGCCTAGGATATGGCTACACCTTC.

The V and J genes are TRBV13 and TRBJ1-1, with D unclear. CDR3 length: 15 residues. The germline gives CDR1 PRHDT, CDR2 FYEKMQ (reference sequence). V lost 0 bases, J lost 2 bases, and 10 bases lay in between. CDR3 sequence: CASSLGLEANTEAFF. The CDR3 coding sequence is TGTGCCAGCAGCTTAGGTCTAGAGGCAAACACTGAAGCTTTCTTT.

V usage is TRBV3-1 (or the pseudogene TRBV3-2) and J usage is TRBJ2-3, with 9 bases aligning to TRBD2. The germline CDR1 and CDR2 sequences are LGHDT and YNNKEL (reference sequence). This CDR3 is 16 amino acids long. Germline trimming cut 4 bases from V and 5 bases from J; bases unmatched to any gene: 10. The CDR3 coding sequence is TGTGCCAGCAGCCTCCTTAGCGGGGGAGATGGAGATACGCAGTATTTT. Protein sequence: CASSLLSGGDGDTQYF.

The rearrangement joins TRBV29-1 to TRBJ2-1, with D maybe TRBD2 (6 bases). CDR3 length equals 13 residues. CDR1 is SQVTM, CDR2 ANQGSEA, per germline. With 8 bases removed from V and 5 bases from J, the gap between germline ends came to 16 bases. The DNA for the CDR3 is TGCAGCACTTGGGGGGTCAGGGACAATGAGCAGTTCTTC. Its translation: CSTWGVRDNEQFF.

The genes are TRBV28 and TRBJ2-7, with TRBD2 matching over 8 bases. In germline, CDR1 is MDHEN, CDR2 SYDVKM. The CDR3 contains 11 residues. V dropped 2 bases and J dropped 9; count of bases not matched to a gene: 0. In DNA, the CDR3 is TGTGCCAGCAGTTTACGGGAGGGGCAGTACTTC. Amino acid sequence: CASSLREGQYF.

The J gene is TRBJ1-6, the V gene TRBV5-1, with 7 bases identical to TRBD1. Germline-derived CDR1 and CDR2 are SGHRS and YFSETQ. V shed 0 bases, J shed 4 bases, and the junction held 7 bases outside the gene matches. The CDR3 is 17 residues long. The CDR3, as DNA: TGCGCCAGCAGCTTGGTTCACCAGGGGGGATATAATTCACCCCTCCACTTT. Protein product: CASSLVHQGGYNSPLHF.

This CDR3 is CASSQLYNEQFF. As DNA, the CDR3 is TGTGCCAGCAGCCAGTTATACAATGAGCAGTTCTTC. The chain links TRBV3-1 (or the pseudogene TRBV3-2) to TRBJ2-1; no reliable D call. Trimming left V 3 bases short and J 4 bases short, with 4 bases between. The CDR3 length is 12 residues. Looked up from germline, CDR1 is LGHDT and CDR2 is YNNKEL (reference sequence).

The rearrangement uses TRBV11-2 and TRBJ2-1, with D perhaps TRBD1 (6 bases). Trimming stripped 2 bases from V and 3 bases from J, with 11 bases between. This CDR3 has 15 amino acids. Germline loops: CDR1 SGHAT, CDR2 FQNNGV. CDR3: CASSLNQGNYNEQFF. Written as DNA, the CDR3 is TGTGCCAGCAGCTTAAACCAGGGGAACTACAATGAGCAGTTCTTC.

This clone has a single count. The chain employs TRBV19 and TRBJ2-2; TRBD2 might be the D (5 bases). Germline CDR1 and CDR2: LNHDA and SQIVND (reference sequence). The CDR3 totals 14 residues. V lost 7 bases to trimming and J lost 2 bases, with 11 bases between them. The CDR3 reads CASTASPNTGELFF. The CDR3 DNA reads TGTGCCAGTACGGCTAGCCCTAACACCGGGGAGCTGTTTTTT.

The chain combines TRBV13 with TRBJ1-1, with 7 bases lining up with TRBD1. Germline values: CDR1 PRHDT, CDR2 FYEKMQ (reference sequence). J lost 0 bases, V lost 5 bases, and 6 bases had no gene match. The CDR3 has 15 residues. Here the CDR3 DNA reads TGTGCCAGCAGCCGGGGACAGAACGTGAACACTGAAGCTTTCTTT. As protein: CASSRGQNVNTEAFF.

CDR3 region: CASSFTYGGSGYTF. The CDR3 nucleotides read TGTGCCAGCAGCTTCACCTACGGAGGCAGTGGCTACACCTTC. The chain is built from TRBV5-4 and TRBJ1-2; no firm D call. The V gene lost 2 bases and the J gene lost 7 bases, with 15 bases spanning the gap. The CDR3 sequence is 14 residues long. The germline gives CDR1 SGHNT, CDR2 YYREEE (reference sequence). Looking up the rest from reference TRBV5-4 and TRBJ1-2 gives the full variable domain: ETGVTQSPTHLIKTRGQQVTLRCSSQSGHNTVSWYQQALGQGPQFIFQYYREEENGRGNFPPRFSGLQFPNYSSELNVNALELDDSALYLCASSFTYGGSGYTFGSGTRLTVV.

This rearrangement joins TRBV12-3 or TRBV12-4 to TRBJ2-7; the match to TRBD1 covers 7 bases. The CDR3 extends over 13 amino acids. J was trimmed by 5 bases and V by 7 bases; bases with no gene match: 8. As DNA, the CDR3 is TGTGCCAGCACCCCAGACAGGGACCACGAGCAGTACTTC. This codes for CASTPDRDHEQYF.

The chain employs TRBV28 and TRBJ2-4, with D uncertain. V lost 3 bases and J lost 1, with 13 bases in between. The CDR3 extends over 16 amino acids. The V gene's germline CDR1 is MDHEN and CDR2 SYDVKM. The DNA of the CDR3 is TGTGCCAGCAGTTTTTGGTCGAGGTCGGCCAAAAACATTCAGTACTTC. It encodes CASSFWSRSAKNIQYF.

The chain has TRBV27 and TRBJ2-3; possible D gene TRBD1, 6 bases. The CDR3 covers 15 residues. Between the trimmed V and J ends, which lost 2 bases and 2 bases, there was a span of 11 bases. Germline CDR1 is MNHEY and CDR2 is SMNVEV (reference sequence). For the CDR3, the DNA is TGTGCCAGCAGTTTAACGGACAGCCTCACAGATACGCAGTATTTT. It codes for CASSLTDSLTDTQYF.

This chain connects TRBV9 to TRBJ2-5; no clear D. CDR3 length equals 16 residues. V lost 0 bases, J lost 0 bases, and 12 bases lay in between. Looked up from germline, CDR1 is SGDLS and CDR2 is YYNGEE. The CDR3 DNA reads TGTGCCAGCAGCGTAGCCCCGAGGTTGGACCAAGAGACCCAGTACTTC. This translates into CASSVAPRLDQETQYF.

In its sample, this clone was seen many times. This sequence joins TRBV7-9 and TRBJ1-1; a possible D gene is TRBD1 (5 bases). The germline V gene encodes CDR1 SEHNR and CDR2 FQNEAQ (reference sequence). V dropped 1 base and J dropped 1 base, with 10 bases sitting between them. This CDR3 region has 15 residues. DNA for the CDR3: TGTGCCAGCAGCTTAGGTGGTACAGGGAACACTGAAGCTTTCTTT. Encoded protein: CASSLGGTGNTEAFF.

The V call is TRBV7-2, the J call TRBJ1-3; 7 nucleotides match TRBD1. J gave up 0 bases and V 4 bases, and 6 bases lay outside the gene matches. There are 16 residues in the CDR3. Germline-derived CDR1 and CDR2 are SGHTA and FQGNSA. The CDR3 DNA sequence: TGTGCCAGCAGCTCCCGGGACAGCATCTCTGGAAACACCATATATTTT. It yields the protein CASSSRDSISGNTIYF.

The V gene is TRBV3-1 (or the pseudogene TRBV3-2), the J gene TRBJ2-1; 7 bases line up with TRBD1. The CDR3 sequence is 17 residues long. Germline trimming cut 0 bases from V and 4 bases from J; bases unmatched to any gene: 9. Per germline, CDR1 LGHDT and CDR2 YNNKEL (reference sequence). CDR3 amino acids: CASSQDLGTEGYNEQFF. CDR3 DNA sequence: TGTGCCAGCAGCCAAGATCTCGGGACAGAAGGTTACAATGAGCAGTTCTTC.

J is TRBJ2-4 and V is TRBV11-3; 7 bases map to TRBD1. The germline CDR1 and CDR2 sequences are SGHNT and YENEEA. Losses at the gene ends were 5 bases for V and 2 bases for J; bases not matched to a gene: 12. The CDR3 spans 17 residues. The DNA for the CDR3 is TGTGCCAGCAGCCCCCGTGGTGGGGGACAGACCAAAAACATTCAGTACTTC. Translating gives CASSPRGGGQTKNIQYF. The variable domain in full, with the rest retrieved from reference TRBV11-3 and TRBJ2-4, is EAGVVQSPRYKIIEKKQPVAFWCNPISGHNTLYWYLQNLGQGPELLIRYENEEAVDDSQLPKDRFSAERLKGVDSTLKIQPAELGDSAVYLCASSPRGGGQTKNIQYFGAGTRLSVL.

In its sample, this clone was seen once. The chain uses TRBV5-1 and TRBJ2-7; 12 nucleotides line up with TRBD1. CDR3 size: 15 residues. Per the germline V gene, CDR1 is SGHRS and CDR2 is YFSETQ. The ends lost 3 bases at V and 2 bases at J; junction bases unmatched: 3. The CDR3 protein is CASSWGQGATYEQYF. The DNA of the CDR3 is TGCGCCAGCAGCTGGGGACAGGGGGCAACCTACGAGCAGTACTTC.

The chain combines TRBV6-5 with TRBJ2-3; perhaps TRBD2 as D (6 bases). CDR1 is MNHEY, CDR2 SVGAGI, per germline. Trimming shortened V by 6 bases and J by 6 bases, and 19 bases separated the two germline ends. This CDR3 contains 15 residues. In DNA form, the CDR3 reads TGTGCCAGCAGCCGAACTAGCACATGGGGGGATACGCAGTATTTT. This codes for CASSRTSTWGDTQYF.

The rearrangement joins TRBV3-1 (or the pseudogene TRBV3-2) to TRBJ1-1; a weak D match, TRBD1 (6 bases). The CDR3 totals 15 residues. Trimming cost V 2 bases and J 11 bases, with 21 bases left between them. CDR1 is LGHDT, CDR2 YNNKEL, per germline (reference sequence). The CDR3 reads CASSQSGGLRFEAFF. CDR3 sequence (DNA): TGTGCCAGCAGCCAAAGCGGGGGCCTACGATTTGAGGCTTTCTTT.

This chain connects TRBV11-3 to TRBJ2-3; D remains unclear. Trimming removed 3 bases from V and 5 bases from J, with 15 bases in between. The CDR3 contains 15 residues. Germline loops: CDR1 SGHNT, CDR2 YENEEA. The chain's CDR3 is CASSLFGSHRDTQYF. The CDR3 nucleotides are TGTGCCAGCAGCTTGTTTGGGTCCCACAGAGATACGCAGTATTTT.

The chain links TRBV29-1 to TRBJ1-4, with D maybe TRBD1 (5 bases). Germline assignment: CDR1 SQVTM and CDR2 ANQGSEA. The CDR3 runs to 16 residues. Trimming removed 2 bases at V and 7 bases at J, with 20 bases between. The CDR3 DNA reads TGCAGCGTTGAAAGGGGCGACGAAGGAAGGGGTGAAAAACTGTTTTTT. Translated, it gives CSVERGDEGRGEKLFF.

This clone turned up a few times. Here the CDR3 omits its conserved ending phenylalanine or tryptophan, so a read error is the likely source. The DNA is left out, because the CDR3 cannot be placed on it with certainty; the CDR3 is given as TCRdb lists it. The chain combines TRBV6-4 with TRBJ1-2; whether TRBD1, the table's D call, matches the DNA was not checked. Germline CDR1 is MRHNA and CDR2 is SNTAGT. The CDR3 totals 12 residues, both ends included. The CDR3: CASSDAGLGQGI.

The chain carries TRBV24-1 and TRBJ1-4; no reliable D call. The CDR3 contains 11 residues. The germline V and J ends were trimmed by 7 bases and 4 bases, with 3 bases remaining between them. Germline V lookup: CDR1 KGHDR, CDR2 SFDVKD. This CDR3 reads CATSLNEKLFF. CDR3 sequence (DNA): TGTGCCACCAGCCTTAATGAAAAACTGTTTTTT.